This TCR beta chain was documented in a study of graft-versus-host responses after intestinal transplantation. Across the study: Among the recipients, transplants were multivisceral, liver-intestinal, or isolated intestinal. Once they had received anti-thymocyte globulin induction, all recipients took tacrolimus and steroids for approximately three years. General study points: Peak circulating GvH clone levels were associated with early post-transplant HvG declines. GvH clonotypes were identified within recipient marrow, with a subset emerging first in ileum or blood.

Here immunoSEQ multiplex PCR was the method, and the copy in TCRdb shows in-frame clones only, minus some. This sample has about 70,000 clones; about 94% occur once, and the top ten carry around 0.53%. About this clone: The target antigen is unknown.

Trimming stripped 3 bases from V and 0 bases from J, with 15 bases between. This CDR3 region has 16 residues. The germline V gene encodes CDR1 SEHNR and CDR2 FQNEAQ (reference sequence). This receptor was identified in a human donor who received an intestinal transplant. The chain combines TRBV7-9 with TRBJ2-7; no firm D call. The sample here was unstimulated CD8+ T cells sorted from spleen or lymph node cells, taken before intestinal transplant. The chain's CDR3 is CASSLSSALSSYEQYF. The CDR3 region has the DNA TGTGCCAGCAGCTTGTCCTCGGCGTTAAGCTCCTACGAGCAGTACTTC.